One sample yielded the 17 T cell receptor beta chains listed below, sequenced in a study of blood T cell repertoires in COVID-19. Sequencing used immunoSEQ multiplex PCR; TCRdb keeps in-frame clones, though not all of them. This table holds tens of thousands of clones, approximately 83% found once. The sequenced sample was peripheral blood. Receptor source: an elderly man with active or convalescent COVID-19.

V is TRBV29-1 and J is TRBJ2-5; weak D call: TRBD2 (6 bases). This CDR3 has 12 residues. From germline, CDR1 is SQVTM and CDR2 ANQGSEA. Trimming removed 7 bases from V and 5 bases from J, with 14 bases in between. The CDR3 loop is CSAGRGKETQYF. CDR3 coding DNA: TGCAGCGCTGGGCGGGGTAAGGAGACCCAGTACTTC.

Concerning this clone itself: Compared with germline, one end of the junction differs, possibly owing to a read error. The V and J genes are TRBV7-7 and TRBJ2-1, with 13 bases lining up with TRBD2. CDR1 SSHAT and CDR2 FNYEAQ come from the germline V gene (reference sequence). CDR3 length equals 13 residues. The CDR3 sequence is CASSLLAGGRQFF. In DNA, the CDR3 is TGTGCTAGCAGCTTACTAGCGGGGGGGCGGCAGTTCTTC.

The chain joins TRBV25-1 to TRBJ2-7; a weak D match, TRBD1 (5 bases). V gave up 9 bases and J gave up 6 bases, with 15 bases separating them. The CDR3 totals 12 residues. Per germline, CDR1 MGHDK and CDR2 SYGVNS. The CDR3 loop reads CASTTGLSEQYF. The CDR3 nucleotides are TGTGCCAGTACTACAGGTCTCTCCGAGCAGTACTTC.

The V call is TRBV2, the J call TRBJ1-2; unclear D gene. CDR3 size: 13 residues. Germline lookup yields CDR1 SNHLY and CDR2 FYNNEI. Trimming pared 7 bases from V and 7 bases from J, leaving 16 bases between. The CDR3 protein is CASNGLLVGGYTF. Here the CDR3 DNA reads TGTGCCAGCAATGGGCTACTAGTGGGTGGCTACACCTTC.

This clone was counted once. The rearrangement links TRBV11-2 to TRBJ2-1; tentatively, D is TRBD2 (5 bases). The V gene's germline CDR1 is SGHAT and CDR2 FQNNGV. CDR3 length equals 13 residues. Trimming pared 5 bases from V and 16 bases from J, leaving 21 bases between. The CDR3 is CASSPLRGERGFF. The CDR3 nucleotides are TGTGCCAGCAGCCCACTTCGTGGCGAACGGGGATTCTTC.

V gene TRBV29-1 combines with J gene TRBJ1-1; D is undetermined. Trimming pared 7 bases from V and 1 base from J, leaving 10 bases between. The CDR3 consists of 12 residues. The germline V gene has CDR1 SQVTM and CDR2 ANQGSEA. In nucleotides, the CDR3 is TGCAGCGCGGTTCGGGGGAACACTGAAGCTTTCTTT. Its translation is CSAVRGNTEAFF.

The V gene is TRBV19, the J gene TRBJ2-3; D perhaps matches TRBD1 (6 bases). The V gene lost 0 bases and the J gene lost 0 bases, with 22 bases spanning the gap. Germline assignment: CDR1 LNHDA and CDR2 SQIVND (reference sequence). The CDR3 runs to 20 residues. The CDR3 loop reads CASSIDFSLTGQTSTDTQYF. CDR3 nucleotide sequence: TGTGCCAGTAGTATAGATTTTTCCCTAACAGGACAGACTAGCACAGATACGCAGTATTTT.

The chain carries TRBV7-6 and TRBJ1-3, with D unclear. CDR3 length: 15 residues. Germline V CDR1 and CDR2: SGHVS, FNYEAQ. Between the trimmed V and J ends, which lost 0 bases and 2 bases, there was a span of 8 bases. The CDR3 region has the DNA TGTGCCAGCAGCTTAGCGGCAGAACCTGGAAACACCATATATTTT. Translating gives CASSLAAEPGNTIYF.

This chain uses TRBV6-5 with TRBJ2-2, with D possibly TRBD2 on 5 matching bases. CDR1 and CDR2 (germline): MNHEY, SVGAGI. This CDR3 region has 15 residues. Trimming removed 6 bases at V and 5 bases at J, with 16 bases between. The CDR3 sequence is CASRPPGIRTGELFF. DNA for the CDR3: TGTGCCAGCAGACCCCCGGGGATCAGGACCGGGGAGCTGTTTTTT.

The V call is TRBV5-1, the J call TRBJ2-1, with a tentative D call TRBD1 (6 bases). CDR1 is SGHRS and CDR2 is YFSETQ in the germline V gene. This CDR3 comprises 15 residues. V shed 4 bases and J shed 3 bases, with 14 bases lying between them. CDR3 residues: CASSTGQNHYNEQFF. The CDR3 DNA is TGCGCCAGCAGCACCGGACAGAATCACTACAATGAGCAGTTCTTC.

The chain combines TRBV5-1 with TRBJ2-2; D not certain. Germline V gene lookup returns CDR1 SGHRS and CDR2 YFSETQ. The CDR3 consists of 13 residues. V was trimmed by 3 bases and J by 7 bases, leaving 10 bases between them. CDR3 sequence reads: CASSSERHGELFF. The CDR3 DNA follows: TGCGCCAGCAGCTCGGAACGACACGGGGAGCTGTTTTTT.

The chain joins TRBV18 to TRBJ1-5, with a weak D call TRBD1 (5 bases). CDR1 is KGHSH and CDR2 is LQKENI in the germline V gene. The CDR3 has 14 amino acids. The V end was cut by 1 base, the J end by 4 bases, with 8 bases between. In DNA, the CDR3 is TGTGCCAGCTCACCACTCCCAGGGAATCAGCCCCAGCATTTT. It translates to CASSPLPGNQPQHF.

The genes are TRBV6-1 and TRBJ2-7; possibly TRBD2 for D (6 bases). Trimming left V 0 bases short and J 4 bases short, with 13 bases between. The V gene's germline CDR1 is MNHNS and CDR2 SASEGT. The CDR3 length is 15 residues. The CDR3 here is CASSEAGGSGYEQYF. The CDR3 DNA is TGTGCCAGCAGTGAAGCTGGAGGGTCGGGGTACGAGCAGTACTTC.

V usage is TRBV29-1 and J usage is TRBJ2-2; 11 bases align to TRBD2. Germline CDR1 is SQVTM and CDR2 is ANQGSEA. This CDR3 is built from 16 residues. Unmatched junction bases numbered 14, after V lost 4 bases and J lost 10 bases. The CDR3 nucleotides read TGCAGCGTTGCTCAAGGGGTTAGCGGGAGGGCCGTGGAGCTGTTTTTT. Its translation is CSVAQGVSGRAVELFF.

The chain employs TRBV14 and TRBJ1-1, with D possibly TRBD1 on 6 matching bases. Germline CDR1 is SGHDN and CDR2 is FVKESK. The CDR3 has 13 residues. V lost 7 bases, J lost 1 base, and 10 bases lay in between. This CDR3 reads CASNGQTNTEAFF. The CDR3 DNA reads TGTGCCAGCAACGGACAGACGAACACTGAAGCTTTCTTT.

The J gene is TRBJ2-3, the V gene TRBV2; 11 nucleotides line up with TRBD2. The germline gives CDR1 SNHLY, CDR2 FYNNEI. Trimming removed 1 base from V and 0 bases from J; junction bases left unmatched: 6. The CDR3 runs to 18 residues. In DNA form, the CDR3 reads TGTGCCAGCAGTGAAGGGACTAGCGGGCCCCCTAGCACAGATACGCAGTATTTT. It codes for CASSEGTSGPPSTDTQYF.

J is TRBJ1-2 and V is TRBV10-3; TRBD1 matches 9 bases. The CDR3 loop spans 15 amino acids. Germline values: CDR1 ENHRY, CDR2 SYGVKD. J was trimmed by 2 bases and V by 7 bases; bases with no gene match: 8. This CDR3 reads CAITADRGRNYGYTF. The CDR3 DNA reads as TGTGCCATCACCGCCGACAGGGGGAGAAACTATGGCTACACCTTC.